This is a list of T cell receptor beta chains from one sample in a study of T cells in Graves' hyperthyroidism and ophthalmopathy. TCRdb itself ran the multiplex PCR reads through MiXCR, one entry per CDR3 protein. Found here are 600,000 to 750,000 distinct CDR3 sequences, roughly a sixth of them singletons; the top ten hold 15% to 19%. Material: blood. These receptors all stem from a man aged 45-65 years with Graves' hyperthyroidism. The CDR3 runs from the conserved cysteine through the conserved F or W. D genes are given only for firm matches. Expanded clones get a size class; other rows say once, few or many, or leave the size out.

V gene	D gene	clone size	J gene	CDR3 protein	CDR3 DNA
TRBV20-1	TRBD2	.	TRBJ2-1	CSAETSGAYNEQFF	TGCAGTGCTGAGACTAGCGGAGCTTACAATGAGCAGTTCTTC
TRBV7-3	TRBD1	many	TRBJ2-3	CASSRRGKGADTQYF	TGTGCCAGCAGCCGCAGGGGGAAGGGAGCAGATACGCAGTATTTT
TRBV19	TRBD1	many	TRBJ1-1	CASMRTGRYTEAFF	TGTGCCAGTATGAGGACAGGGCGGTACACTGAAGCTTTCTTT
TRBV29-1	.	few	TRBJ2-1	CSVGPGNEQFF	TGCAGCGTGGGACCGGGCAATGAGCAGTTCTTC
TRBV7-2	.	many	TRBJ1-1	CASSFRGLNTEAFF	TGTGCCAGCAGCTTTCGGGGGCTGAACACTGAAGCTTTCTTT
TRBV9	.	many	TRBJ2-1	CASSGTGLAGWGEQFF	TGTGCCAGCAGCGGGACAGGGCTAGCGGGATGGGGTGAGCAGTTCTTC
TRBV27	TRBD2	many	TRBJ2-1	CASSLVGLAVYNEQFF	TGTGCCAGCAGTTTGGTGGGACTAGCGGTCTACAATGAGCAGTTCTTC
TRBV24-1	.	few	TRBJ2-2	CATSDLRYPGELFF	TGTGCCACCAGTGATTTGCGGTATCCCGGGGAGCTGTTTTTT
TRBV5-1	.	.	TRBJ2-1	CASSPGDGRREDEQFF	TGCGCCAGCAGCCCAGGGGACGGAAGGAGGGAGGATGAGCAGTTCTTC
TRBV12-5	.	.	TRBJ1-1	CASGLVGAAGVLNTEAFF	TGTGCTAGTGGTTTGGTAGGTGCGGCAGGGGTTTTAAACACTGAAGCTTTCTTT
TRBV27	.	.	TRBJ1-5	CASSPTWVQPQHF	TGTGCCAGCAGTCCCACTTGGGTTCAGCCCCAGCATTTT
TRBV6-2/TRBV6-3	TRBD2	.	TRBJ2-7	CASSYSARGSYEQYF	TGTGCCAGCAGTTACTCTGCGCGGGGGTCCTACGAGCAGTACTTC
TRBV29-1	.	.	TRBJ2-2	CSVVFRNTGELFF	TGCAGCGTTGTCTTCCGAAACACCGGGGAGCTGTTTTTT
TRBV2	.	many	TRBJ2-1	CASSRRGSYNEQFF	TGTGCCAGCAGTAGACGGGGATCGTACAATGAGCAGTTCTTC
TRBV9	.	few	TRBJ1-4	CASSVEGATNEKLFF	TGTGCCAGCAGCGTAGAGGGAGCAACTAATGAAAAACTGTTTTTT
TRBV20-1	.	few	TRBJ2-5	CSARGYTIGVQETQYF	TGCAGTGCTAGAGGTTATACGATAGGGGTCCAAGAGACCCAGTACTTC
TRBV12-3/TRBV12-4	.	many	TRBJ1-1	CASSSLGQEAFF	TGTGCCAGCAGTTCATTAGGACAGGAAGCTTTCTTT
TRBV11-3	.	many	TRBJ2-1	CASTTHYRAWGFHEQFF	TGTGCCAGCACCACACACTACCGGGCTTGGGGGTTCCATGAGCAGTTCTTC
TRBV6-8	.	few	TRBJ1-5	CASQLGFLSNQPQHF	TGTGCCAGCCAGTTGGGCTTCCTGAGCAATCAGCCCCAGCATTTT
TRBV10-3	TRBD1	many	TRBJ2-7	CAISPQGADSYEQYF	TGTGCCATCAGTCCTCAGGGGGCGGACTCCTACGAGCAGTACTTC
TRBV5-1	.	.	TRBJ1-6	CASSLVATNSPLHF	TGCGCCAGCAGCTTGGTGGCAACCAATTCACCCCTCCACTTT
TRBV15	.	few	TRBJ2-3	CATSRDPWGEALNSTDTQYF	TGTGCCACCAGCAGGGACCCGTGGGGGGAGGCCCTAAATAGCACAGATACGCAGTATTTT
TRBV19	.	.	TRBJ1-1	CASSIAFQNTEAFF	TGTGCCAGTAGTATTGCTTTTCAGAACACTGAAGCTTTCTTT
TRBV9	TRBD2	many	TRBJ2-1	CASSVGGRVYNEQFF	TGTGCCAGCAGCGTAGGCGGGAGGGTCTACAATGAGCAGTTCTTC
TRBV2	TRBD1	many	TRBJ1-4	CASSPGQRSNEKLFF	TGTGCCAGCAGTCCGGGACAGCGTTCAAATGAAAAACTGTTTTTT
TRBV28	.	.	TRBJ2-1	CASCTRSGSEYYNEQFF	TGTGCCAGCTGCACTCGGTCGGGTAGCGAATACTACAATGAGCAGTTCTTC
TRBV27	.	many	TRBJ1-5	CASSSTPLPRSYSNQPQHF	TGTGCCAGCAGTTCAACTCCCCTCCCTAGGAGCTATAGCAATCAGCCCCAGCATTTT
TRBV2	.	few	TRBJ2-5	CASSEALRGYQETQYF	TGTGCCAGCAGTGAAGCGCTTCGGGGGTACCAAGAGACCCAGTACTTC
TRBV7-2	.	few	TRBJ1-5	CASSLPPHQPQHF	TGTGCCAGCAGCTTACCTCCTCATCAGCCCCAGCATTTT
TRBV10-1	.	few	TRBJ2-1	CASSPDRGLLAGGASNEQFF	TGCGCCAGCAGCCCGGACAGGGGGCTACTAGCGGGAGGAGCTAGCAATGAGCAGTTCTTC
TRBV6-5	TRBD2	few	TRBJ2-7	CASSYNGPLAGGPFEQYF	TGTGCCAGCAGTTACAATGGGCCGCTAGCGGGAGGGCCATTCGAGCAGTACTTC
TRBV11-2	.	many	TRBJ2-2	CASSLVQGFTGELFF	TGTGCCAGCAGCTTAGTTCAGGGTTTTACCGGGGAGCTGTTTTTT
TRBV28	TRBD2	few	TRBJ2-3	CASSQSRMTRGGDTQYF	TGTGCCAGCAGTCAATCGAGAATGACGCGGGGGGGAGATACGCAGTATTTT
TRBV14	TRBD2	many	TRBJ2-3	CASSQDGLAESTDTQYF	TGTGCCAGCAGCCAAGATGGGCTAGCGGAGAGCACAGATACGCAGTATTTT
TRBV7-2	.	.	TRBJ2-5	CASSLIKEETQYF	TGTGCCAGCAGCTTAATAAAGGAAGAGACCCAGTACTTC
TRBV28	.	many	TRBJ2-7	CASSSPRLGGDEQYF	TGTGCCAGCAGTTCCCCACGGTTGGGGGGCGACGAGCAGTACTTC
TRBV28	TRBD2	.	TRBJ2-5	CASSFARTSGRELQTQYF	TGTGCCAGCAGTTTCGCCCGGACTAGCGGGAGGGAACTTCAGACCCAGTACTTC
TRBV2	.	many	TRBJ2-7	CASSDSGLSSYEQYF	TGTGCCAGCAGTGATTCCGGCCTGAGCTCCTACGAGCAGTACTTC
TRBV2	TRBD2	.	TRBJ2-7	CASSEGLAISYEQYF	TGTGCCAGCAGTGAAGGACTAGCGATCTCCTACGAGCAGTACTTC
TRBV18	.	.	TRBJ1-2	CASSPDAGGQNYGYTF	TGTGCCAGCTCGCCTGATGCGGGAGGCCAGAACTATGGCTACACCTTC
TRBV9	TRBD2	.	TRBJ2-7	CASSVGGTSGVYEQYF	TGTGCCAGCAGCGTAGGGGGGACTAGCGGGGTCTACGAGCAGTACTTC
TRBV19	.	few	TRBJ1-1	CASGGSPTEAFF	TGTGCCAGTGGCGGGAGCCCCACTGAAGCTTTCTTT
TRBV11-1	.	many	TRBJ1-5	CASSLQTGQPQHF	TGTGCCAGCAGCTTACAGACTGGGCAGCCCCAGCATTTT
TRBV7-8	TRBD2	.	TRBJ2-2	CASSSLAGAETGELFF	TGTGCCAGCAGCTCCTTAGCGGGAGCTGAGACCGGGGAGCTGTTTTTT
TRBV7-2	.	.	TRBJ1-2	CASSLVGTRGYTF	TGTGCCAGCAGCTTAGTGGGGACACGGGGCTACACCTTC
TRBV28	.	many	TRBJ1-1	CASSLLTYEAFF	TGTGCCAGCAGTTTACTCACATATGAAGCTTTCTTT
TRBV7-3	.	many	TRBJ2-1	CASSLNPPSSGTNEQFF	TGTGCCAGCAGCTTAAACCCCCCTAGCAGCGGAACCAATGAGCAGTTCTTC
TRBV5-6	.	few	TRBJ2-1	CASSPGSLGEQFF	TGTGCCAGCAGCCCGGGGTCCCTTGGTGAGCAGTTCTTC
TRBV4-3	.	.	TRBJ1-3	CASSQDLGLRGNTIYF	TGCGCCAGCAGCCAAGATCTCGGGCTTAGGGGAAACACCATATATTTT
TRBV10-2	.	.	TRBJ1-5	CASSVEQNQPQHF	TGCGCCAGCAGTGTAGAGCAGAATCAGCCCCAGCATTTT
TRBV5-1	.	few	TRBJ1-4	CASSFAAGVNEKLFF	TGCGCCAGCAGCTTTGCGGCAGGTGTCAATGAAAAACTGTTTTTT
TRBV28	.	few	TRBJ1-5	CASSLREVSNQPQHF	TGTGCCAGCAGCCTCAGGGAAGTAAGCAATCAGCCCCAGCATTTT
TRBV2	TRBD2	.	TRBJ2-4	CASTGGPGNIQYF	TGTGCCAGCACGGGAGGGCCCGGAAACATTCAGTACTTC
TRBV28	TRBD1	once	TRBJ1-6	CASSRSSRTGNNSPLHF	TGTGCCAGCAGCCGATCAAGTAGGACAGGCAATAATTCACCCCTCCACTTT
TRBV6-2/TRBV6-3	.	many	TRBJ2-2	CASNPGRGWDTGELFF	TGTGCCAGCAACCCCGGACGAGGGTGGGACACCGGGGAGCTGTTTTTT